The T cell receptor beta chain described here comes from a study of cytomegalovirus exposure and HLA in healthy donors. The CDR3 runs to 13 residues. Germline V gene lookup returns CDR1 MDHEN and CDR2 SYDVKM. Trimming took off 8 bases at V and 2 bases at J, with 13 bases between the two ends. Study outcomes and limitations: The study designated 150 to 200 TCR beta chains cytomegalovirus-associated. Presence/absence analyses assumed roughly uniform sequencing depth across donors. Exclusion as indistinguishable affected some V segments, including TRBV6-2 and TRBV6-3.

Vbeta (60) and Jbeta (13) primers were used in the PCR. Sequencing was performed with immunoSEQ multiplex PCR; in TCRdb, only in-frame clones are kept and a portion is missing. The data contain approximately 200,000 clones, 65% to 90% of them singletons. With respect to this clone: Its antigen is as yet unknown.

The chain employs TRBV28 and TRBJ2-7, with a weak D call TRBD1 (5 bases). The receptor's source is a woman between 50 and 59 years old in good health and CMV-seronegative. Material for sequencing was PBMCs. This chain's CDR3 is CASGSRVPYEQYF. For the CDR3, the DNA is TGTGCCAGCGGCTCCAGGGTGCCCTACGAGCAGTACTTC.